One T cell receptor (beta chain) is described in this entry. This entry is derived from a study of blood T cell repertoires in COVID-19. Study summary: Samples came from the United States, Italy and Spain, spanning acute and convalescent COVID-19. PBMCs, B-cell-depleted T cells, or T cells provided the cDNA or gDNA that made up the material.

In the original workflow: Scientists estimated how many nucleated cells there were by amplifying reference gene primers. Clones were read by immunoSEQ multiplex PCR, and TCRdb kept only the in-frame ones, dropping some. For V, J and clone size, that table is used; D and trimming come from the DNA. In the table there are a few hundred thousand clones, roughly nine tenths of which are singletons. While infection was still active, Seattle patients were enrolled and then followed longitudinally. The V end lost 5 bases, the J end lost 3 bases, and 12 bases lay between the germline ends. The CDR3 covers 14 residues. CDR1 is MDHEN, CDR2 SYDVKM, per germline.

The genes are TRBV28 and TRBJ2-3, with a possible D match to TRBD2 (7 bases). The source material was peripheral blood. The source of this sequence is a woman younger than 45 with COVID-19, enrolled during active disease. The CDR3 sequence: CASSQGGGTDTQYF. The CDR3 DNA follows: TGTGCCAGCAGTCAGGGAGGGGGTACAGATACGCAGTATTTT. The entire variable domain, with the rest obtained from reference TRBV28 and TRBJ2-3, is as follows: DVKVTQSSRYLVKRTGEKVFLECVQDMDHENMFWYRQDPGLGLRLIYFSYDVKMKEKGDIPEGYSVSREKKERFSLILESASTNQTSMYLCASSQGGGTDTQYFGPGTRLTVL.